Given below is one T cell receptor (beta chain) in context. Its antigen is still unknown. TCRdb processed the 5' RACE reads anew with MiXCR; each CDR3 protein has one entry. Of some 320,000 distinct CDR3 sequences listed, less than 20% are singletons. This specimen belongs to a study of T-cell memory formation after mild COVID-19. Study-level background: TCR clusters largely stayed donor specific. Notes on the study in general: Cross-reactive memory appears to have joined, as suggested by some responding clones showing up in pre-infection memory. Contracting CD4+ clones lay largely in CM and EM, with CD8+ ones residing in EMRA.

This CDR3 is built from 14 residues. From germline, CDR1 is MNHEY and CDR2 SMNVEV (reference sequence). V shed 2 bases, J shed 4 bases, and the junction held 2 bases outside the gene matches. The sequenced sample was PBMCs or a T cell subset sorted from them (not recorded which). This chain joins TRBV27 and TRBJ1-5; 7 bases agree with TRBD1. The TCR was taken from a man younger than 35 who had mild COVID-19 (a few samples of this study predate the infection). Cell type and time point are not known. Written as DNA, the CDR3 is TGTGCCAGCAGTTTACAGGGACAGAATCAGCCCCAGCATTTT. Residues: CASSLQGQNQPQHF.